This entry describes one TCR beta chain. The sample comes from a study of cytomegalovirus exposure and HLA in healthy donors. Study-wide context: Earlier findings included 100 million to 130 million unique TCR beta sequences obtained from 180 million or so T cells.

The study ran its PCR with 60 Vbeta and 13 Jbeta primers. As originally analysed: The count from a later analysis was some 83 million unique TCR beta chains, some 9.9 million of them shared. Sequenced by immunoSEQ multiplex PCR; TCRdb stores in-frame clones only, minus some. For V, J and clone size, that table is used; D and trimming come from the DNA. There are about 150,000 clones in the sample; around 86% occur only once, and roughly 7.7% lies in the top ten. Looked up from germline, CDR1 is MDHEN and CDR2 is SYDVKM. The CDR3 runs to 15 residues. V gave up 7 bases and J gave up 4 bases; unmatched junction bases: 9.

The TCR was taken from a woman in her forties or fifties in good health and CMV-seropositive. This chain joins TRBV28 and TRBJ2-3; TRBD1 aligns across 9 bases. Sequenced material: PBMCs. The DNA for the CDR3 is TGTGCCAGCACAAATGGGGACAGGGTGGCAGATACGCAGTATTTT. Amino acids: CASTNGDRVADTQYF.